This T cell receptor (beta chain) was sequenced for a study of blood T cells in healthy people across ages (dated by TCRdb to 2015 to 2017). Background for the entire study: In model experiments, template switching captured roughly one uniquely barcoded TCR beta cDNA molecule for every two T cells. To track age-related changes in TCR beta repertoire diversity, the study relied on deep sequencing normalized with unique cDNA molecular identifiers. Donors were grouped into four age groups: young (average about 15 years), middle-aged (39), aged (around 56) and long-lived (just over 80). Donors of different ages were randomly distributed across sequencing lanes to avoid experimental bias. Using the same blood draw, the study looked at two additional independent replicas of 1 million unique cDNA reads for two donors, one aged 18 to 30 and the other aged 80 or older.

Libraries were prepared through 5' RACE. The instrument was an Illumina HiSeq 2500. A second PCR of roughly 7 to 12 cycles was performed with a sample-barcoded 5' primer and a J-beta primer mix. A template-switch 5' adaptor carrying 12 random nucleotides introduced a unique molecular identifier onto each TCR beta cDNA molecule. Each sample yielded at least 3 million CDR3-containing paired-end reads. All of the RNA was converted into first-strand cDNA using the Mint cDNA synthesis kit, with a TRBC-specific oligonucleotide serving as the primer. Following uracil-DNA glycosylase treatment, all cDNA underwent a first 18-cycle PCR with the universal primers M1SS and BC2_uni_R. The paper's processing steps were these. Normalization of each sample was performed by random selection of 1 million high-quality reads, each carrying a distinct molecular identifier. Instead of being binned into consensus sequences, reads with shared molecular identifiers were discarded. MiTCR, set to a Q25 quality threshold and the strictest error-elimination algorithm, was used for CDR3 identification, clonotype clustering and error correction. A nonparametric unseen species model with Euler transformation was used to estimate lower-bound total TCR beta diversity. TCRdb reran the public reads through fastp at Q25 and MiXCR, keeping productive beta chains. Under each unique CDR3 protein, matching rows form one entry showing the most common genes and DNA. The V and J calls and clone size come from TCRdb's table, not from the authors' own analysis. The sample table lists about 640,000 distinct CDR3 sequences, roughly 53% of them with a count of one. The ten top clones hold more than 35% of the sample.

This clonotype was seen a single time. The specificity of this receptor is unknown. Base qualities are not at hand, and no much larger clone is one base apart. Just one read gives weak support. The study at large found these results: Observed TCR beta diversity correlated strongly with the percentage of naive T cells measured by flow cytometry. The long-lived group showed more naive CD4+ T cells, fewer expanded clones and increased TCR diversity than the aged group, suggesting age selection. Bulk unsorted PBMC profiling prevented conclusive comparison of naive and antigen-experienced compartments. Total diversity estimates from one million sequenced T cells were considered lower bounds and underestimates. Donor CMV infection status was unknown, potentially confounding age-related changes in expanded clonotypes. As age increased, observed TCR beta diversity per million T cells dropped in a roughly linear way, and a significant reduction was already evident by age 40.

Donors were a few dozen systemically healthy Caucasian individuals from Russia aged roughly 6 to 90 years. Each donor gave 8 to 10 milliliters of peripheral blood, drawn into EDTA-treated Vacutainer tubes. Ficoll-Paque density-gradient centrifugation was used to isolate PBMCs, with at least 7 million per sample. Total RNA was extracted from PBMCs with Trizol reagent, with at least 5.5 micrograms obtained per sample. For every donor, an aliquot of PBMCs went through flow cytometry to measure the percentages of naive CD45RAhigh/CD27high T cells. Including cysteine and phenylalanine, the CDR3 has 16 amino acids. Here the CDR3 DNA is all that survives: 48 bases in frame from base 1. Trimming costs V 6 bases and J 3 bases, and their ends lie 15 bases apart. Per the germline V gene, MNHEY is the CDR1 and SVGAGI is the CDR2.

This receptor was identified in a man in his fifties or sixties in good health. The specimen was blood. The rearrangement combines TRBV6-5 with TRBJ2-6; D gene: possibly TRBD1, on 5 matching bases. DNA sequence: TGTGCCAGCAGCACACTCCAGGGCTTTGGGGCCAACGTCCTGACTTTC. It translates as CASSTLQGFGANVLTF.